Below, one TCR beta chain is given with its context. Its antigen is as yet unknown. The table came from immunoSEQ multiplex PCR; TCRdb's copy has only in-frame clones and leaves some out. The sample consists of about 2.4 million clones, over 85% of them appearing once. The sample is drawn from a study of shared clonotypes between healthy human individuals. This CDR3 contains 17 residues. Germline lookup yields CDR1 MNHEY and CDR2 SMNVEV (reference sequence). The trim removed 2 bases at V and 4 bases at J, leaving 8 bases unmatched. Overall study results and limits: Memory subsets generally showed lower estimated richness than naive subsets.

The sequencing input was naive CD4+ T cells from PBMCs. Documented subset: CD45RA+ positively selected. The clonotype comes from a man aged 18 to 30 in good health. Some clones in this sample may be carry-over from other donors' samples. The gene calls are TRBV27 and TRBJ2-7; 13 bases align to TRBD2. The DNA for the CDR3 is TGTGCCAGCAGTTTAAGCCCTGGACTAGCGGGAGTATACGAGCAGTACTTC. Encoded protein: CASSLSPGLAGVYEQYF.